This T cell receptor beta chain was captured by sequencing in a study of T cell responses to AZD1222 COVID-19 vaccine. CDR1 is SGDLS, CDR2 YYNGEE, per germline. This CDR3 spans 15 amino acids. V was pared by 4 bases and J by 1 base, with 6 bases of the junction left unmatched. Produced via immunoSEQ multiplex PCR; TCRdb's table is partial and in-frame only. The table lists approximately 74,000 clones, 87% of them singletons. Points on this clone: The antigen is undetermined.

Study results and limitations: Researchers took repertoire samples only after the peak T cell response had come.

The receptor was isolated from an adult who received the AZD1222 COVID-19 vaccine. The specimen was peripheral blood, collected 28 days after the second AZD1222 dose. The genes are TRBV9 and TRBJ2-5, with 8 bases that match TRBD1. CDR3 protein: CASSRGTGFQETQYF. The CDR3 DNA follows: TGTGCCAGCAGCCGCGGGACAGGCTTCCAAGAGACCCAGTACTTC.